This TCR beta chain is drawn from a study of blood T cell repertoires in COVID-19. Study information: T cells, B-cell-depleted T cells, or PBMCs provided the cDNA or gDNA that served as material.

This CDR3 comprises 15 residues. The V gene lost 5 bases and the J gene lost 0 bases, with 10 bases spanning the gap. Germline V gene sequence: CDR1 SNHLY, CDR2 FYNNEI. Assay used: immunoSEQ multiplex PCR; TCRdb lists only in-frame clones, some missing. Seen here are some 120,000 clones, 70% to 85% observed once, and the top ten hold about 16%. The sequenced sample was peripheral blood. This chain uses TRBV2 with TRBJ1-4; D gene unclear. This receptor was identified in a woman aged 45-65 years with acute or convalescent COVID-19. The CDR3 region has the DNA TGTGCCAGCAGTAGTACGCCAGCAACTAATGAAAAACTGTTTTTT. Translating gives CASSSTPATNEKLFF.